This TCR beta chain was sequenced in a study of blood T cells in healthy people across ages. Whole-study results and caveats: Estimated diversity, derived from one million T cells, was regarded as an underestimate. Changes seen in expanded clonotypes were possibly confounded by donor CMV status left unknown. It was found that TCR beta diversity correlated strongly with the percentage of naive T cells.

This clonotype has a handful of counts. Its antigen remains unknown. Through a sample-barcoded 5' primer and a J-beta primer mix, a second PCR was run for about 7 to 12 cycles. Through a template-switch adaptor with 12 random nucleotides, each cDNA molecule received a tag. TCRdb processed the 5' RACE reads anew with MiXCR; each CDR3 protein has one entry. The sample yields about 1.4 million distinct CDR3 sequences, around 59% seen once. The CDR3 loop spans 14 amino acids. Germline V lookup: CDR1 MNHEY, CDR2 SVGAGI. The V and J ends lost 3 bases and 5 bases, in that order; junction bases with no gene match: 5.

The receptor was derived from a man aged 18 to 30 in good health. Sequencing was performed on blood. The chain joins TRBV6-5 to TRBJ2-5, with 8 bases matching TRBD1. The CDR3 here is CASSYARGRETQYF. CDR3 nucleotides: TGTGCCAGCAGTTATGCCAGGGGGCGGGAGACCCAGTACTTC.